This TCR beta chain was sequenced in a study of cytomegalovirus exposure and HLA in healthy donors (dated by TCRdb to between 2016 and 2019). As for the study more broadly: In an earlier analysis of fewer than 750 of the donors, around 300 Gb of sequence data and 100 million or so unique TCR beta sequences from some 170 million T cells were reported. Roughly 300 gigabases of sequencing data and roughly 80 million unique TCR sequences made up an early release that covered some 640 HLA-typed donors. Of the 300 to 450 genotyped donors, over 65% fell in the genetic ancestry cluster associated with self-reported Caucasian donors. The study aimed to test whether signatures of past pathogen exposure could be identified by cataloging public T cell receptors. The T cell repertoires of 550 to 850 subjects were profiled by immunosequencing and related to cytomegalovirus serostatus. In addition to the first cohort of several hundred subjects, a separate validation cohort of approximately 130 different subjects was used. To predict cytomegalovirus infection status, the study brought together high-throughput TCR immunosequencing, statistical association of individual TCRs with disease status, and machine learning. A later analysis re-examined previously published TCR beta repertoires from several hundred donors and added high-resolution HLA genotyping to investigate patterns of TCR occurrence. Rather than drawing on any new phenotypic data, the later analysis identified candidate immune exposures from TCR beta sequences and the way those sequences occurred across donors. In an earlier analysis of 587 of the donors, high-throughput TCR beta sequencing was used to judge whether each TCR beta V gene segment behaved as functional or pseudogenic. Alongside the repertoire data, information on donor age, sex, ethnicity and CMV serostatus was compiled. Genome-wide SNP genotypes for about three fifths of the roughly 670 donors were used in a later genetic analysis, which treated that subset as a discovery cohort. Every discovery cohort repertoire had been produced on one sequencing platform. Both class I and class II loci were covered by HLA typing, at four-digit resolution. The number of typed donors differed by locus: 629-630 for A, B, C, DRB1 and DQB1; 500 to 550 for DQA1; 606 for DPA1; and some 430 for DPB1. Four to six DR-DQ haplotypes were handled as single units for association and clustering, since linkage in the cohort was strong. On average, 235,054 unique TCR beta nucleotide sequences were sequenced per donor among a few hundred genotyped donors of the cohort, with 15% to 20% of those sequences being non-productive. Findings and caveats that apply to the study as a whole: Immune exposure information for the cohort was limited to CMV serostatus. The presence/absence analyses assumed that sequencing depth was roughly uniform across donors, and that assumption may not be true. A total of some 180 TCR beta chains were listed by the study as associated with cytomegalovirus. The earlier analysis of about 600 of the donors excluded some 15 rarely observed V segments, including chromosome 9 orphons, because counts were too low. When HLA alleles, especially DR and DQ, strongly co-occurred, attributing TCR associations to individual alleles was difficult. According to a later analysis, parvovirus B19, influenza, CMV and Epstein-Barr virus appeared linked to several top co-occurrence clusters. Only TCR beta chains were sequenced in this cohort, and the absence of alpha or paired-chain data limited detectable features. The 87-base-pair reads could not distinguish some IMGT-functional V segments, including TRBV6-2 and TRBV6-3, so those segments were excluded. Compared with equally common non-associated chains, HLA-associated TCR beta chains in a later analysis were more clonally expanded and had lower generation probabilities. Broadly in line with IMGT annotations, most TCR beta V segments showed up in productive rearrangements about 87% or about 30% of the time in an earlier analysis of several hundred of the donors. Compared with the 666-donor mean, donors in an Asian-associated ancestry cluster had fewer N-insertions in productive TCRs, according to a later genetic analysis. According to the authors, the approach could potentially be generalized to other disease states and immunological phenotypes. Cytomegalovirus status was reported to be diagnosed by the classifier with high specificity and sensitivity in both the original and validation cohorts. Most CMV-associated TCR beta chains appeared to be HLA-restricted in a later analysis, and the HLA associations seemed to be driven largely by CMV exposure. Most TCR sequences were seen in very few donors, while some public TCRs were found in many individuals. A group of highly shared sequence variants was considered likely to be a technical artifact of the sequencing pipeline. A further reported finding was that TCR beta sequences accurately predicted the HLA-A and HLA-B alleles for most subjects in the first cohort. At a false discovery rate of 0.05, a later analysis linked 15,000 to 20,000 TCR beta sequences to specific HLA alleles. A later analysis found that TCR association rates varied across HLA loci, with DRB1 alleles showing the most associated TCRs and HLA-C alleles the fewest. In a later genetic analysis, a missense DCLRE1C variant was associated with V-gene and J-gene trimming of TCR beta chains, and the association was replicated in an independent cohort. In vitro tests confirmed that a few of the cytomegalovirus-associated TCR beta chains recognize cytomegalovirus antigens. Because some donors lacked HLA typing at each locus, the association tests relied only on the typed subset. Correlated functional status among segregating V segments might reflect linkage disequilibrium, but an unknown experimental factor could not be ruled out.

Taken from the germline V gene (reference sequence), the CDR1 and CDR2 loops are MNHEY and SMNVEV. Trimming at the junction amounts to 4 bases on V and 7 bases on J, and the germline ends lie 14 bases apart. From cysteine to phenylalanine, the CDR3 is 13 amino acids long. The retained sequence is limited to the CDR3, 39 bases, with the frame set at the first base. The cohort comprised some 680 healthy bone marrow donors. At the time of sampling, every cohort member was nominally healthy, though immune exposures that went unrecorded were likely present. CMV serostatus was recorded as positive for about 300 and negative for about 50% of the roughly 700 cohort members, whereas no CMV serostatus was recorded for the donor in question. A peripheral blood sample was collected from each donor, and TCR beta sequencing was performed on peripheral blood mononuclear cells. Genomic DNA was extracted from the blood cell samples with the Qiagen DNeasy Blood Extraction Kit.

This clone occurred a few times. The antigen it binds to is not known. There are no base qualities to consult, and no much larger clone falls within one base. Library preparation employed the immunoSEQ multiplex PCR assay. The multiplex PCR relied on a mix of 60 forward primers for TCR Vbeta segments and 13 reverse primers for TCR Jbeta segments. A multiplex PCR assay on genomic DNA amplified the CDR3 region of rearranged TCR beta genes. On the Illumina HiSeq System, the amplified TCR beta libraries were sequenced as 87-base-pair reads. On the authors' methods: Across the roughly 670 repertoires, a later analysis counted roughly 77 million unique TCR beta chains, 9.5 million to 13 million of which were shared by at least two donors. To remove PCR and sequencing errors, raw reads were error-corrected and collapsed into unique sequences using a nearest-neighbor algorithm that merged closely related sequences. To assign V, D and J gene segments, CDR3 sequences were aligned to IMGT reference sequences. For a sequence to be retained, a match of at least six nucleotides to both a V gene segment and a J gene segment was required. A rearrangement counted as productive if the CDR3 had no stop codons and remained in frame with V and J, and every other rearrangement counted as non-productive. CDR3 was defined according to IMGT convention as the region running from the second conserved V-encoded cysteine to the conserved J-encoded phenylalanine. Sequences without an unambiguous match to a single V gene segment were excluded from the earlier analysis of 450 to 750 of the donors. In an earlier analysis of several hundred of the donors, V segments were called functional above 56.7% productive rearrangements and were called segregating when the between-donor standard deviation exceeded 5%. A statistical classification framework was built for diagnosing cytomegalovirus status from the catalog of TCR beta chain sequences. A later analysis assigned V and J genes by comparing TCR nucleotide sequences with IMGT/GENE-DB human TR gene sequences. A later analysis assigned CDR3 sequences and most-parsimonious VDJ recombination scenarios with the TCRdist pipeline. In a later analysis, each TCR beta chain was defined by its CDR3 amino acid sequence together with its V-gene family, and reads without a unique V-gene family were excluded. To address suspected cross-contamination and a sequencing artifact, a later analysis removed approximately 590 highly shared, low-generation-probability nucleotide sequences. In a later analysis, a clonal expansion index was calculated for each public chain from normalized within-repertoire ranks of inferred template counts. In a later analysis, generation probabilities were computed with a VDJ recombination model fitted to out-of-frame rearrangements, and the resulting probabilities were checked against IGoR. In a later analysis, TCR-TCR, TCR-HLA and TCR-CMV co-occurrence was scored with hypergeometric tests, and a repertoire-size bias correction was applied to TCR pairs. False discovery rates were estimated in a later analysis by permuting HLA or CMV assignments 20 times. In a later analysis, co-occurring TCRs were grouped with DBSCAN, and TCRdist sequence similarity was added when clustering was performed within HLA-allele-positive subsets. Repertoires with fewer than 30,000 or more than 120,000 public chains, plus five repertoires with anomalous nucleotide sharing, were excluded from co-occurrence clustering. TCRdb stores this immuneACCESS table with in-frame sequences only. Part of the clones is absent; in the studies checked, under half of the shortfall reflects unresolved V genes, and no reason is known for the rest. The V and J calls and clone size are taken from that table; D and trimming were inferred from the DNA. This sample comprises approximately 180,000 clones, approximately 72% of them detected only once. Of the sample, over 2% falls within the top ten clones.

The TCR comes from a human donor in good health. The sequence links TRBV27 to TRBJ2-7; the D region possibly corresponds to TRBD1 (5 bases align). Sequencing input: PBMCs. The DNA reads TGTGCCAGCAGTTGGACAATCCGAGGTGAGCAGTACTTC. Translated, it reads CASSWTIRGEQYF.